The clone carrying this T cell receptor beta chain was observed at least ten times. Its antigen is as yet unknown. The data stem from a study of spatial heterogeneity in lung cancer. About the research overall: TCR transcript abundance in tumor regions was strongly correlated with the T cell module score obtained from matched bulk RNA-seq. Study results and limitations: How many expanded intratumoral alpha and beta TCRs were present tracked the tumor mutation count, which was a count of nonsynonymous mutations.

Time point of the sample: sample taken at primary tumor resection. The authors sequenced whole RNA from tumor, nontumor lung or frozen PBMC without sorting. Via MiXCR, TCRdb re-called the 5' RACE reads, giving one row per CDR3 protein. This sample yields around 26,000 distinct CDR3 sequences, of which approximately 9% are seen a single time; approximately 7.7% belongs to the top ten. Trimming took off 3 bases at V and 2 bases at J, with 11 bases between the two ends. This CDR3 has 14 residues. Looked up from germline, CDR1 is ENHRY and CDR2 is SYGVKD. The rearrangement links TRBV10-3 to TRBJ2-7; D gene uncertain. This specimen was lung tumor tissue, taken at surgery. This clonotype was sampled from a male donor with early-stage non-small cell lung cancer. The CDR3 region is CAISEGPGPYEQYF. As DNA, the CDR3 is TGTGCCATCAGTGAAGGGCCAGGTCCCTACGAGCAGTACTTC.